This passage covers 25 T cell receptor beta chains from one sample sequenced in a study of B cell selection in AIRE deficiency (dated by TCRdb to between 2017 and 2020). Library preparation employed the immunoSEQ multiplex PCR assay. TCRdb took this table from immuneACCESS and kept in-frame rearrangements with V and J called. Such tables lack part of the clones; where checked against another copy, unresolved V genes explain under half of the gap, and the rest is unexplained. The sample table contains about 26,000 clones; only one count was recorded for around 93% of them. 0.95% to 1.3% of the sample belongs to the ten largest clones. CD4+CD25hiCD127low/negative cells were sorted as the regulatory T cell population. Material: CD4+CD25+ Tregs sorted from PBMCs. These receptor sequences come from a human donor in good health.

The gene calls are TRBV7-7 and TRBJ2-5; no clear D gene. Trimming removed 1 base from V and 4 bases from J, with 7 bases in between. Germline-derived CDR1 and CDR2 are SSHAT and FNYEAQ (reference sequence). The CDR3 spans 13 residues. The CDR3 region is CASSLDWGETQYF. The CDR3 DNA sequence: TGTGCCAGCAGCTTAGATTGGGGAGAGACCCAGTACTTC. Using reference TRBV7-7 and TRBJ2-5 for the parts outside the CDR3, the full variable domain is GAGVSQSPRYKVTKRGQDVTLRCDPISSHATLYWYQQALGQGPEFLTYFNYEAQPDKSGLPSDRFSAERPEGSISTLTIQRTEQRDSAMYRCASSLDWGETQYFGPGTRLLVL.

The rearrangement links TRBV19 to TRBJ2-1, with D possibly being TRBD2 (6 bases). V lost 3 bases to trimming and J lost 2 bases, with 17 bases between them. CDR1 is LNHDA, CDR2 SQIVND, per germline (reference sequence). CDR3 size: 17 residues. The CDR3 spells CASSIVWGRSTYNEQFF. The CDR3 DNA sequence: TGTGCCAGTAGTATCGTTTGGGGGAGGAGTACCTACAATGAGCAGTTCTTC.

This chain links TRBV6-5 with TRBJ2-2; a weak D match, TRBD2 (6 bases). The CDR3 has 14 residues. Germline V gives CDR1 MNHEY, CDR2 SVGAGI. V lost 7 bases and J lost 7, with 16 bases in between. This chain's CDR3 is CASTLRGVGGELFF. DNA for the CDR3: TGTGCCAGCACCCTACGCGGGGTCGGCGGGGAGCTGTTTTTT.

This clone was found once. This chain joins TRBV7-8 and TRBJ1-1; unclear D gene. The CDR3 consists of 14 residues. Germline CDR1 is SGHVS and CDR2 is FQNEAQ. Deletions cut 1 base from V and 5 bases from J, with 11 bases between. The CDR3 region is CASSLVGGKTEAFF. The CDR3 DNA reads as TGTGCCAGCAGCTTAGTTGGTGGAAAAACTGAAGCTTTCTTT. Drawing the rest from reference TRBV7-8 and TRBJ1-1, the complete variable domain is GAGVSQSPRYKVAKRGQDVALRCDPISGHVSLFWYQQALGQGPEFLTYFQNEAQLDKSGLPSDRFFAERPEGSVSTLKIQRTQQEDSAVYLCASSLVGGKTEAFFGQGTRLTVV.

For the CDR3, the DNA is TGTGCCAGCAGTGCAGGGGTGACAGATACGCAGTATTTT. It encodes CASSAGVTDTQYF. V usage is TRBV11-3 and J usage is TRBJ2-3, with D possibly matching TRBD1 (6 bases). V was cut by 6 bases and J by 3 bases, with 10 bases left in between. The CDR3 is made up of 13 amino acids. In germline, CDR1 is SGHNT, CDR2 YENEEA.

The genes are TRBV6-1 and TRBJ2-1; D gene unclear. The CDR3 has 16 residues. V was trimmed by 3 bases and J by 3 bases, leaving 15 bases between them. Germline-derived CDR1 and CDR2 are MNHNS and SASEGT. The chain's CDR3 is CASSEPAQLGYNEQFF. In nucleotides, the CDR3 is TGTGCCAGCAGTGAGCCCGCACAGCTTGGCTACAATGAGCAGTTCTTC.

V is TRBV11-2 and J is TRBJ1-1; D is unresolved. The CDR3 runs to 11 residues. Germline CDR1 is SGHAT and CDR2 is FQNNGV. V was cut by 2 bases and J by 7 bases, with 5 bases left in between. CDR3 bases: TGTGCCAGCAGCTTACGTAGTGAAGCTTTCTTT. This encodes CASSLRSEAFF.

The rearrangement joins TRBV7-9 to TRBJ1-1; TRBD1 might be the D (6 bases). Per the germline V gene, CDR1 is SEHNR and CDR2 is FQNEAQ (reference sequence). The CDR3 covers 13 residues. V lost 4 bases, J lost 3 bases, and 9 bases lay in between. CDR3 nucleotide sequence: TGTGCCAGCAGCTCCGGGACACACACTGAAGCTTTCTTT. It translates to CASSSGTHTEAFF.

Notes on this clone: At one boundary the junction diverges from the germline segment, which might be a read error. The rearrangement joins TRBV9 to TRBJ2-1; the D gene is possibly TRBD1 (5 bases). The CDR3 consists of 13 residues. Germline-derived CDR1 and CDR2 are SGDLS and YYNGEE. The CDR3 here is CASSFAGYTEQFF. DNA of the CDR3: TGTGCCAGCAGCTTCGCAGGGTACACTGAGCAGTTCTTC.

A word on this clone: The sample contains more than one DNA sequence encoding this CDR3. The rearrangement joins TRBV5-6 to TRBJ1-1; 8 nucleotides match TRBD1. CDR3 length equals 14 residues. Germline trimming cut 5 bases from V and 1 base from J; bases unmatched to any gene: 4. Germline CDR1 and CDR2: SGHDT and YYEEEE. CDR3 in DNA: TGTGCCAGCAGAGGGGGACAGGCGAACACTGAAGCTTTCTTT. It translates to CASRGGQANTEAFF. Full variable domain (rest looked up from reference TRBV5-6 and TRBJ1-1): DAGVTQSPTHLIKTRGQQVTLRCSPKSGHDTVSWYQQALGQGPQFIFQYYEEEERQRGNFPDRFSGHQFPNYSSELNVNALLLGDSALYLCASRGGQANTEAFFGQGTRLTVV.

The count of this clone is one. The chain is built from TRBV2 and TRBJ2-7; the match to TRBD2 covers 11 bases. The V gene end was trimmed by 6 bases and the J gene end by 0 bases; junction bases not matched to a gene: 13. The CDR3 is made up of 18 amino acids. In germline, CDR1 is SNHLY, CDR2 FYNNEI. Here the CDR3 DNA reads TGTGCCAGCAGCGCCCGTACTAGCGGGGGTTTCCTCTCCTACGAGCAGTACTTC. Its protein is CASSARTSGGFLSYEQYF.

J is TRBJ1-4 and V is TRBV14; D is perhaps TRBD1 (6 bases). Looked up from germline, CDR1 is SGHDN and CDR2 is FVKESK. V was pared by 6 bases and J by 8 bases, with 19 bases between. The CDR3 loop spans 15 amino acids. In nucleotides, the CDR3 is TGTGCCAGCAGGCATTCGGGCAGGGGAAACGAAAAACTGTTTTTT. This codes for CASRHSGRGNEKLFF.

The rearrangement joins TRBV11-2 to TRBJ2-2; the D is unclear. CDR3 length equals 10 residues. V was clipped by 2 bases and J by 15 bases, with 7 bases between them. Germline loops: CDR1 SGHAT, CDR2 FQNNGV. The CDR3 coding sequence is TGTGCCAGCAGCTTACAGGCGGTGTTTTTT. Its protein product is CASSLQAVFF.

The V and J genes are TRBV27 and TRBJ1-2; 7 bases map to TRBD1. Germline CDR1 reads MNHEY; CDR2 reads SMNVEV (reference sequence). The CDR3 runs to 15 residues. The junction had 10 bases not matched to a gene; V was cut back by 5 bases and J by 4 bases. CDR3: CASSLLGTDSYGYTF. As DNA, the CDR3 is TGTGCCAGCAGTCTACTAGGGACAGATAGCTATGGCTACACCTTC.

The chain combines TRBV7-2 with TRBJ1-5; possibly TRBD1 for D (6 bases). The germline gives CDR1 SGHTA, CDR2 FQGNSA. Between the trimmed V and J ends, which lost 6 bases and 3 bases, there was a span of 15 bases. The CDR3 is 15 residues long. The CDR3 is CASRGTGSVNQPQHF. CDR3 nucleotides: TGTGCCAGCAGAGGAACAGGGAGTGTCAATCAGCCCCAGCATTTT.

The chain couples TRBV9 to TRBJ1-1, with a weak D call TRBD1 (5 bases). CDR1 SGDLS and CDR2 YYNGEE come from the germline V gene. The CDR3 is 14 residues long. V shed 6 bases and J shed 7 bases, with 19 bases lying between them. The chain's CDR3 is CASTKSGTGIEAFF. The CDR3 coding sequence is TGTGCCAGCACCAAGTCCGGGACGGGAATTGAAGCTTTCTTT. The full variable domain, in which reference TRBV9 and TRBJ1-1 provide the parts outside the CDR3, is DSGVTQTPKHLITATGQRVTLRCSPRSGDLSVYWYQQSLDQGLQFLIQYYNGEERAKGNILERFSAQQFPDLHSELNLSSLELGDSALYFCASTKSGTGIEAFFGQGTRLTVV.

The rearrangement joins TRBV7-2 to TRBJ2-2; 8 nucleotides match TRBD2. The germline gives CDR1 SGHTA, CDR2 FQGNSA. This CDR3 is built from 16 residues. The J segment lost 4 bases and the V segment lost 3 bases, leaving 7 bases of the junction unmatched. The CDR3 spells CASSFFGGASTGELFF. The CDR3, as DNA: TGTGCCAGCAGCTTCTTCGGGGGGGCCAGCACCGGGGAGCTGTTTTTT.

This rearrangement joins TRBV2 to TRBJ2-3; 7 bases align to TRBD1. Germline lookup yields CDR1 SNHLY and CDR2 FYNNEI. V lost 4 bases, J lost 2 bases, and 6 bases stayed unmatched. This CDR3 has 15 amino acids. The CDR3 region has the DNA TGTGCCAGCAGTGTTTGGACAGGAACCACAGATACGCAGTATTTT. It translates to CASSVWTGTTDTQYF.

This chain joins TRBV7-2 and TRBJ1-4; TRBD1 aligns across 7 bases. J gave up 2 bases and V 5 bases, and 5 bases lay outside the gene matches. This CDR3 comprises 15 residues. CDR1 is SGHTA and CDR2 is FQGNSA in the germline V gene. CDR3 region: CASSIPTGTNEKLFF. DNA of the CDR3: TGTGCCAGCAGCATACCGACAGGGACTAATGAAAAACTGTTTTTT.

The rearrangement uses TRBV2 and TRBJ1-2; 11 bases line up with TRBD1. The CDR3 extends over 14 amino acids. After removal of 6 bases from V and 8 bases from J, the junction contained 8 bases not matched to a gene. Germline V gene data show CDR1 as SNHLY and CDR2 as FYNNEI. CDR3 nucleotide sequence: TGTGCCAGCAGGGACGGACAGGGGGCTTGGGGCTACACCTTC. As protein: CASRDGQGAWGYTF. Complete variable domain (other parts from reference TRBV2 and TRBJ1-2): EPEVTQTPSHQVTQMGQEVILRCVPISNHLYFYWYRQILGQKVEFLVSFYNNEISEKSEIFDDQFSVERPDGSNFTLKIRSTKLEDSAMYFCASRDGQGAWGYTFGSGTRLTVV.

A single count supports this clone. The chain uses TRBV5-1 and TRBJ2-3; 9 bases map to TRBD2. This CDR3 comprises 15 residues. The J segment lost 4 bases and the V segment lost 3 bases, leaving 6 bases of the junction unmatched. CDR1 SGHRS and CDR2 YFSETQ come from the germline V gene. CDR3 loop: CASSSGTSFPDTQYF. For the CDR3, the DNA is TGCGCCAGCAGCTCCGGGACTAGCTTCCCAGATACGCAGTATTTT.

V usage is TRBV7-9 and J usage is TRBJ2-2, with D possibly matching TRBD1 (6 bases). V was trimmed by 5 bases and J by 3 bases, leaving 16 bases between them. Looked up from germline, CDR1 is SEHNR and CDR2 is FQNEAQ (reference sequence). CDR3 length equals 16 residues. This CDR3 reads CASSPTGSTHTGELFF. In DNA form, the CDR3 reads TGTGCCAGCAGCCCTACAGGGTCTACACACACCGGGGAGCTGTTTTTT.

The V gene is TRBV28, the J gene TRBJ2-7; 7 nucleotides match TRBD1. In germline, CDR1 is MDHEN, CDR2 SYDVKM. J lost 3 bases, V lost 3 bases, and 5 bases had no gene match. The length of the CDR3 is 14 residues. CDR3 protein: CASSFVQGLYEQYF. For the CDR3, the DNA is TGTGCCAGCAGTTTTGTACAGGGGCTCTACGAGCAGTACTTC.

The chain is built from TRBV29-1 and TRBJ2-5, with TRBD2 matching over 8 bases. Trimming cost V 6 bases and J 0 bases; bases outside gene matches: 3. CDR3 size: 13 residues. Germline V gene data show CDR1 as SQVTM and CDR2 as ANQGSEA. The CDR3, as DNA: TGCAGCGTCCCGGGGGGGAACCAAGAGACCCAGTACTTC. Translated: CSVPGGNQETQYF.

J is TRBJ1-1 and V is TRBV18; D is uncertain. Germline CDR1 KGHSH, CDR2 LQKENI. This CDR3 has 14 residues. V lost 3 bases and J 1 base, leaving 9 bases between the germline ends. DNA for the CDR3: TGTGCCAGCTCACCGGGGAGACAGAACACTGAAGCTTTCTTT. This sequence encodes CASSPGRQNTEAFF.